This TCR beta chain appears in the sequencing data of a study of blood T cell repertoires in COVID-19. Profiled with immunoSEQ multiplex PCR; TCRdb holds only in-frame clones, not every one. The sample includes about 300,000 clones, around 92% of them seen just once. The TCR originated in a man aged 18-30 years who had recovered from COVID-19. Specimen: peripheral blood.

The CDR3 protein is CASSNRTGRNTEAFF. The CDR3 DNA is TGTGCCAGCAGCAATCGGACAGGGCGGAACACTGAAGCTTTCTTT. J is TRBJ1-1 and V is TRBV9, with 8 bases that match TRBD1. This CDR3 region has 15 residues. The germline V gene encodes CDR1 SGDLS and CDR2 YYNGEE. J lost 1 base, V lost 4 bases, and 6 bases had no gene match.